The entry below describes one T cell receptor (beta chain). Its target is unknown. TCRdb's table, derived via immunoSEQ multiplex PCR, lists solely in-frame clones and lacks some. Of about 320,000 clones listed, 70% to 90% are singletons. The sample belongs to a study of Ad26.COV2.S vaccination and SARS-CoV-2 variants. Study-wide results and caveats: Similar non-spike TCR breadth was seen in vaccine and placebo recipients. Substantial response breadth was reportedly seen for spike-specific CD8+ and CD4+ T cells after vaccination.

V was trimmed by 1 base and J by 5 bases, leaving 6 bases between them. The CDR3 is 12 residues long. In germline, CDR1 is SGDLS, CDR2 YYNGEE. The treatment is: around 19 received Ad26.COV2.S at low or high dose, single or two shots; several received placebo; per-sample allocation not given. The samples were gathered on day 63 after the first injection of vaccine or placebo. Donor was an adult aged 18-55 years in Boston. An Ad26 vector carrying the Wuhan-strain SARS-CoV-2 spike served as the vaccine. This rearrangement joins TRBV9 to TRBJ2-5; D unclear. The source was peripheral blood, collected in a trial of Ad26.COV2.S vaccine versus placebo. This clonotype was sampled from a person aged 18 to 59 who received the Ad26.COV2.S COVID-19 vaccine or a placebo. The CDR3 is CASSVNGETQYF. CDR3 sequence (DNA): TGTGCCAGCAGCGTAAACGGGGAGACCCAGTACTTC. The variable domain in full, completed from reference TRBV9 and TRBJ2-5, reads DSGVTQTPKHLITATGQRVTLRCSPRSGDLSVYWYQQSLDQGLQFLIQYYNGEERAKGNILERFSAQQFPDLHSELNLSSLELGDSALYFCASSVNGETQYFGPGTRLLVL.